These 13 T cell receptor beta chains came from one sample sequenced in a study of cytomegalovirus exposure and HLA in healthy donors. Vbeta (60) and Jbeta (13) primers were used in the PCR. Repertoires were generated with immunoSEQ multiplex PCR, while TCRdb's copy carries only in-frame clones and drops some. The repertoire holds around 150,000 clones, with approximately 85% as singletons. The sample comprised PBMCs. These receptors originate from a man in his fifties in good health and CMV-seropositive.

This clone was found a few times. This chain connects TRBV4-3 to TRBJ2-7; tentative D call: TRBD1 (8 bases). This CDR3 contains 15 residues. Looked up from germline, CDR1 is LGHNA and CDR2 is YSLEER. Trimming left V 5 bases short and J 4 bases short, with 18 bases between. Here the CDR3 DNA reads TGCGCCAGCAGCTCGAGGGCACAGGGGGGGTACGAGCAGTACTTC. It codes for CASSSRAQGGYEQYF.

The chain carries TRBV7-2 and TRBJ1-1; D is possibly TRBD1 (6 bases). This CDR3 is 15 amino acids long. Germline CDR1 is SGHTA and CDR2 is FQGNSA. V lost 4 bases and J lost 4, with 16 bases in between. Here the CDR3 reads CASSSDRPAITEAFF. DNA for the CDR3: TGTGCCAGCAGCTCCGACAGGCCCGCGATCACTGAAGCTTTCTTT. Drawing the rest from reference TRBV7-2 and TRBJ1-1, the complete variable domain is GAGVSQSPSNKVTEKGKDVELRCDPISGHTALYWYRQSLGQGLEFLIYFQGNSAPDKSGLPSDRFSAERTGGSVSTLTIQRTQQEDSAVYLCASSSDRPAITEAFFGQGTRLTVV.

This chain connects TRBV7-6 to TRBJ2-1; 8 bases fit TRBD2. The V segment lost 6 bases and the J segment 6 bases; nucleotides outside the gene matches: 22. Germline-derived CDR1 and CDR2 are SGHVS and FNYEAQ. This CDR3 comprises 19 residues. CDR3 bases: TGTGCCAGCAGTCCCAAGCGATGGGGGGCGGGACTAGTTTTCAATGAGCAGTTCTTC. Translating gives CASSPKRWGAGLVFNEQFF.

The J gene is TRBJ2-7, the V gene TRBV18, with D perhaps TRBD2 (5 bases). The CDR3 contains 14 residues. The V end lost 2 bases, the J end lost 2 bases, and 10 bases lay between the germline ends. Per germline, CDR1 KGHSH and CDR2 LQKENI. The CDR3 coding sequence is TGTGCCAGCTCACCAGCGAGCGGTCCCTACGAGCAGTACTTC. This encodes CASSPASGPYEQYF.

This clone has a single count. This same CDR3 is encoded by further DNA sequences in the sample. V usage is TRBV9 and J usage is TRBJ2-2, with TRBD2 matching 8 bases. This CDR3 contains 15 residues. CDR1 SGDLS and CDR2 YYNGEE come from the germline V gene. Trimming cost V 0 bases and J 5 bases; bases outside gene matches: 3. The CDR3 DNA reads TGTGCCAGCAGCGTAGTCGGGGGGGCTACCGGGGAGCTGTTTTTT. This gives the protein CASSVVGGATGELFF.

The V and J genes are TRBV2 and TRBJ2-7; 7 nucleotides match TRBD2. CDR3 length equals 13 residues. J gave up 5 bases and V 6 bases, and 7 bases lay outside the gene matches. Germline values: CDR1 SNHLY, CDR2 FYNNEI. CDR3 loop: CASSRTRVDEQYF. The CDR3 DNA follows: TGTGCCAGCAGCCGGACTAGGGTGGACGAGCAGTACTTC. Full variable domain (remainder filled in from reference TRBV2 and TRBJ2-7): EPEVTQTPSHQVTQMGQEVILRCVPISNHLYFYWYRQILGQKVEFLVSFYNNEISEKSEIFDDQFSVERPDGSNFTLKIRSTKLEDSAMYFCASSRTRVDEQYFGPGTRLTVT.

This CDR3 is CASSQTVGNTIYF. The CDR3, as DNA: TGTGCCAGCTCCCAGACAGTCGGAAACACCATATATTTT. This chain connects TRBV28 to TRBJ1-3; maybe TRBD1 (5 bases). This CDR3 has 13 amino acids. Germline V lookup: CDR1 MDHEN, CDR2 SYDVKM. V lost 8 bases, J lost 4 bases, and 12 bases lay in between.

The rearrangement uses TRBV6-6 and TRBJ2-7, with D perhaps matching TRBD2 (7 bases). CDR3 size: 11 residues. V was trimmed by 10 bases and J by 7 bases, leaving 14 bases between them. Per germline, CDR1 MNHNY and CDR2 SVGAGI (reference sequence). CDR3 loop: CATAGAGEQYF. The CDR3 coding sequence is TGTGCCACCGCGGGGGCTGGGGAGCAGTACTTC.

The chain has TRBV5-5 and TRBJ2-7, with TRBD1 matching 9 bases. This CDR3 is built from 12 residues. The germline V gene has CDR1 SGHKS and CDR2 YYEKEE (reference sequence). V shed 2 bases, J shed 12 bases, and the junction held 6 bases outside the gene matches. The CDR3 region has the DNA TGTGCCAGCAGCTTCTACGACAGGGGGACGTACTTC. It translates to CASSFYDRGTYF.

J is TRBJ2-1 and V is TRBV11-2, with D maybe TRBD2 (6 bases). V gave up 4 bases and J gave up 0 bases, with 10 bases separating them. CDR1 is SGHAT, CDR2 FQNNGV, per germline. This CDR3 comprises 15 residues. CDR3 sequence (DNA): TGTGCCAGCAGCTCACGGGGGATCTCCTACAATGAGCAGTTCTTC. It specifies CASSSRGISYNEQFF. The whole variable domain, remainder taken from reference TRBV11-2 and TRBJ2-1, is EAGVAQSPRYKIIEKRQSVAFWCNPISGHATLYWYQQILGQGPKLLIQFQNNGVVDDSQLPKDRFSAERLKGVDSTLKIQPAKLEDSAVYLCASSSRGISYNEQFFGPGTRLTVL.

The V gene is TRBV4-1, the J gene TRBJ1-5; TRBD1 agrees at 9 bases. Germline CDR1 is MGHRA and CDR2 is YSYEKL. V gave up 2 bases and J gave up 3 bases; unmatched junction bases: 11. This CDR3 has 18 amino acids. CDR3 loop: CASSQRLVRDRVNQPQHF. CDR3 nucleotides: TGCGCCAGCAGCCAACGCCTTGTGAGGGACAGGGTCAATCAGCCCCAGCATTTT.

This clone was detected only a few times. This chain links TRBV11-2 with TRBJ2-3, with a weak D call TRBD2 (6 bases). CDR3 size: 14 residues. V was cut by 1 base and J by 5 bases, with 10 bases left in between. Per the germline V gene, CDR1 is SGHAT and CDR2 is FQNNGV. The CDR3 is CASSLGGVGDTQYF. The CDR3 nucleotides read TGTGCCAGCAGCTTAGGGGGGGTCGGAGATACGCAGTATTTT.

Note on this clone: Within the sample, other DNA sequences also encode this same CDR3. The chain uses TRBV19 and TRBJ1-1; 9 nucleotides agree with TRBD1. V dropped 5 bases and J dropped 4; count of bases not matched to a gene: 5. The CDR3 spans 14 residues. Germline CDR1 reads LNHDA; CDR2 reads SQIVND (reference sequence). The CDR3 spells CASSPTGGPTEAFF. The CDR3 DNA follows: TGTGCCAGTAGTCCGACAGGGGGTCCCACTGAAGCTTTCTTT.